The 9 T cell receptor beta chains given below trace back to one sample, sequenced in a study of blood T cell repertoires in COVID-19. The protocol was immunoSEQ multiplex PCR, while the TCRdb copy is restricted to in-frame clones and leaves out a portion. The repertoire has around 170,000 clones, about 88% of them found once; the top ten carry approximately 6.5%. Specimen: PBMCs or T cells enriched from blood (not recorded which). Receptor source: a woman in her forties or fifties who had recovered from COVID-19.

The chain uses TRBV29-1 and TRBJ1-1; 8 bases align to TRBD1. CDR3 size: 14 residues. The J segment lost 5 bases and the V segment lost 4 bases, leaving 9 bases of the junction unmatched. The V gene's germline CDR1 is SQVTM and CDR2 ANQGSEA. Here the CDR3 reads CSVVRDRGRTEAFF. CDR3 nucleotide sequence: TGCAGCGTTGTCAGAGACAGGGGTAGGACTGAAGCTTTCTTT.

This clone was seen a few times. V gene TRBV30 combines with J gene TRBJ1-5, with TRBD1 matching over 9 bases. The CDR3 has 17 amino acids. V gave up 3 bases and J gave up 10 bases; unmatched junction bases: 19. Looked up from germline, CDR1 is GTSNPN and CDR2 is SVGIG (reference sequence). CDR3 bases: TGTGCCTGGAGCGACGACAGGGGGGGAATCTGGGATGGTCCCCAGCATTTT. Protein product: CAWSDDRGGIWDGPQHF. Together with reference TRBV30 and TRBJ1-5, the CDR3 gives the full variable domain: SQTIHQWPATLVQPVGSPLSLECTVEGTSNPNLYWYRQAAGRGLQLLFYSVGIGQISSEVPQNLSASRPQDRQFILSSKKLLLSDSGFYLCAWSDDRGGIWDGPQHFGDGTRLSIL.

The rearrangement uses TRBV11-3 and TRBJ2-1; 9 positions match TRBD2. CDR1 and CDR2 from the germline V gene are SGHNT and YENEEA. This CDR3 comprises 16 residues. V was clipped by 3 bases and J by 2 bases; unmatched bases: 5. The CDR3 region is CASSFVLAGPYNEQFF. The CDR3 region has the DNA TGTGCCAGCAGCTTCGTCCTAGCGGGACCCTACAATGAGCAGTTCTTC.

The chain recombines TRBV15 with TRBJ1-3; a possible D gene is TRBD1 (5 bases). Germline V lookup: CDR1 LNHNV, CDR2 YYDKDF (reference sequence). The CDR3 is 14 amino acids. Trimming pared 5 bases from V and 3 bases from J, leaving 11 bases between. CDR3 residues: CATSYGADGNTIYF. As DNA, the CDR3 is TGTGCCACCAGCTATGGGGCGGATGGAAACACCATATATTTT.

This clone was seen more than once but under ten times. This rearrangement joins TRBV2 to TRBJ2-1; no reliable D call. V dropped 7 bases and J dropped 4 bases, with 5 bases sitting between them. The germline gives CDR1 SNHLY, CDR2 FYNNEI. This CDR3 comprises 11 residues. CDR3 bases: TGTGCCAGCACGCAGTACAATGAGCAGTTCTTC. This gives the protein CASTQYNEQFF.

The chain carries TRBV3-1 (or the pseudogene TRBV3-2) and TRBJ2-1; 11 bases agree with TRBD2. J lost 6 bases, V lost 4 bases, and 8 bases had no gene match. The length of the CDR3 is 16 residues. In germline, CDR1 is LGHDT, CDR2 YNNKEL (reference sequence). In DNA, the CDR3 is TGTGCCAGCAGCCTCCTGATGCTAGCGGGAGGCAATGAGCAGTTCTTC. The encoded protein is CASSLLMLAGGNEQFF.

The chain uses TRBV10-3 and TRBJ2-2; TRBD2 might be the D (6 bases). This CDR3 has 15 residues. CDR1 and CDR2 from the germline V gene are ENHRY and SYGVKD. Trimming cost V 3 bases and J 6 bases, with 14 bases left between them. The CDR3 coding sequence is TGTGCCATCAGTGACCATCTAGCGAAGGCCGGGGAGCTGTTTTTT. Translation gives CAISDHLAKAGELFF.

The rearrangement uses TRBV19 and TRBJ1-2; D is undetermined. The CDR3 extends over 13 amino acids. Germline V CDR1 and CDR2: LNHDA, SQIVND (reference sequence). Trimming pared 3 bases from V and 4 bases from J, leaving 9 bases between. The CDR3 region is CASSMAQFYGYTF. For the CDR3, the DNA is TGTGCCAGTAGTATGGCACAATTCTATGGCTACACCTTC.

The CDR3 nucleotides read TGTGCCAGCAGCTTCAGACAGGGGGCCCCCTACAATGAGCAGTTCTTC. Its protein product is CASSFRQGAPYNEQFF. The V gene is TRBV5-6, the J gene TRBJ2-1; 10 positions match TRBD1. V dropped 2 bases and J dropped 2; count of bases not matched to a gene: 4. The CDR3 sequence is 16 residues long. Germline CDR1 SGHDT, CDR2 YYEEEE.